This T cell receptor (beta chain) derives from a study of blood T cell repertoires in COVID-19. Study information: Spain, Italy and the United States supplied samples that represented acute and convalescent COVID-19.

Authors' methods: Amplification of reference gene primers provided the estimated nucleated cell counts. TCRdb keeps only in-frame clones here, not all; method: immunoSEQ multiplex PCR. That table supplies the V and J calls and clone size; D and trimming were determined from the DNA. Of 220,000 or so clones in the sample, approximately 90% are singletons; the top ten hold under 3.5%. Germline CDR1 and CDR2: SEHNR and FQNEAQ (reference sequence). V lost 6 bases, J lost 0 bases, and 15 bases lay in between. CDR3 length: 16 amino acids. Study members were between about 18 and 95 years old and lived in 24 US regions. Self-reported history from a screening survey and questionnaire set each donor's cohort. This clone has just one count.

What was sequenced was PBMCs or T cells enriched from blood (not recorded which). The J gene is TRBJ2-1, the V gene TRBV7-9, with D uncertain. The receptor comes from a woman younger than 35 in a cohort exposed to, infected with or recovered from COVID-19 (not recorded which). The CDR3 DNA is TGTGCCAGCAGTAGTAACGTTCGGAGCTCCTACAATGAGCAGTTCTTC. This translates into CASSSNVRSSYNEQFF.